This entry lists 24 T cell receptor beta chains sequenced from one sample in a study of T-cell reconstitution after alpha-beta-depleted transplantation in children. TCRbeta library preparation incorporated unique molecular identifiers. TCRdb recomputed calls from the PCR reads with MiXCR, one row per CDR3 protein. The sample lists 400,000 to 550,000 distinct CDR3 sequences, roughly a tenth occurring once. The source was PBMCs, collected before TCRalphabeta/CD19-depleted stem cell transplant. The receptors were gathered from a child aged 2-15 years with inherited bone marrow failure, due to receive a stem cell transplant.

This chain uses TRBV4-3 with TRBJ2-1; 8 positions match TRBD2. J lost 3 bases, V lost 1 base, and 11 bases had no gene match. The CDR3 length is 18 residues. Germline V gene sequence: CDR1 LGHNA, CDR2 YSLEER. The CDR3 spells CASSQGVAVAGIYNEQFF. The CDR3 bases are TGCGCCAGCAGCCAAGGGGTGGCTGTAGCGGGAATCTACAATGAGCAGTTCTTC.

This clonotype was counted ten times or more. The chain couples TRBV11-2 to TRBJ2-2; TRBD1 might be the D (6 bases). Germline CDR1 is SGHAT and CDR2 is FQNNGV. Trimming left V 0 bases short and J 3 bases short, with 11 bases between. The CDR3 has 16 amino acids. CDR3 residues: CASSLEGGADTGELFF. The CDR3 nucleotides are TGTGCCAGCAGCTTAGAAGGGGGTGCGGACACCGGGGAGCTGTTTTTT.

This clonotype has ten or more counts. The rearrangement joins TRBV18 to TRBJ2-5; D is tentatively TRBD1 or TRBD2 (5 bases each). CDR1 is KGHSH and CDR2 is LQKENI in the germline V gene. With 2 bases removed from V and 3 bases from J, the gap between germline ends came to 13 bases. This CDR3 contains 15 residues. The CDR3 loop is CASSPYLGPKETQYF. CDR3 DNA: TGTGCCAGCTCACCATATTTGGGACCCAAAGAGACCCAGTACTTC.

In this sample, this clonotype turned up many times. The chain links TRBV20-1 to TRBJ2-1, with 12 bases matching TRBD2. The CDR3 extends over 14 amino acids. The germline V gene encodes CDR1 DFQATT and CDR2 SNEGSKA (reference sequence). V shed 5 bases and J 3 bases; nucleotides not matched to a gene: 2. The CDR3 spells CSALTSGSYNEQFF. CDR3 coding DNA: TGCAGTGCTTTGACTAGCGGGAGCTACAATGAGCAGTTCTTC.

There are many counts of this clonotype. V is TRBV20-1 and J is TRBJ2-7; no firm D call. CDR3 length: 13 amino acids. V gave up 6 bases and J gave up 2 bases, with 14 bases separating them. Germline lookup yields CDR1 DFQATT and CDR2 SNEGSKA (reference sequence). CDR3 in amino acids: CSATDLPPYEQYF. CDR3 in DNA: TGCAGTGCCACGGACCTCCCCCCCTACGAGCAGTACTTC.

This clonotype was counted many times. The CDR3 spells CASSGGAGGYTF. The CDR3 DNA is TGTGCCAGCAGTGGGGGGGCAGGCGGCTACACCTTC. This chain links TRBV25-1 with TRBJ1-2; TRBD1 might be the D (6 bases). This CDR3 has 12 residues. Trimming stripped 4 bases from V and 8 bases from J, with 11 bases between. In germline, CDR1 is MGHDK, CDR2 SYGVNS.

This clonotype was recorded many times. The rearrangement links TRBV20-1 to TRBJ2-2; D is unclear. Germline lookup yields CDR1 DFQATT and CDR2 SNEGSKA (reference sequence). V lost 0 bases and J 0 bases, leaving 11 bases between the germline ends. The CDR3 totals 16 residues. CDR3 DNA sequence: TGCAGTGCTAGAGATATGGCTGATACGAACACCGGGGAGCTGTTTTTT. This translates into CSARDMADTNTGELFF.

This clonotype was seen a few times. The V and J genes are TRBV5-5 and TRBJ2-3; TRBD2 aligns across 10 bases. Trimming at V came to 2 bases and at J to 3 bases, leaving 12 bases not matched to a gene. In germline, CDR1 is SGHKS, CDR2 YYEKEE (reference sequence). The CDR3 length is 18 residues. In DNA, the CDR3 is TGTGCCAGCAGCTTTGAAGGAGCGGGAGGGGTACCTACAGATACGCAGTATTTT. Translated: CASSFEGAGGVPTDTQYF.

This clonotype has just a few counts. A much bigger clone sits one base away, suggesting this may be a read error. J is TRBJ2-1 and V is TRBV20-1, with 11 nucleotides matching TRBD2. Germline loops: CDR1 DFQATT, CDR2 SNEGSKA (reference sequence). The CDR3 runs 15 residues. This CDR3 reads CCASLAGGPRNEQFF. The CDR3 DNA sequence: TGCTGTGCAAGCTTAGCGGGAGGGCCTCGCAATGAGCAGTTCTTC.

This clonotype was seen ten or more times. The gene calls are TRBV5-1 and TRBJ2-4; TRBD1 might be the D (6 bases). Germline values: CDR1 SGHRS, CDR2 YFSETQ. The CDR3 consists of 14 residues. Trimming removed 0 bases from V and 7 bases from J, with 11 bases in between. This chain's CDR3 is CASSLARGWNIQYF. For the CDR3, the DNA is TGCGCCAGCAGCTTGGCCAGGGGATGGAACATTCAGTACTTC. The whole variable domain, remainder taken from reference TRBV5-1 and TRBJ2-4, is KAGVTQTPRYLIKTRGQQVTLSCSPISGHRSVSWYQQTPGQGLQFLFEYFSETQRNKGNFPGRFSGRQFSNSRSEMNVSTLELGDSALYLCASSLARGWNIQYFGAGTRLSVL.

This clonotype came up many times. The CDR3 sequence: CASSFRVTRDRGSFYEQYF. The DNA for the CDR3 is TGTGCCAGCAGTTTTAGGGTAACCAGGGACAGGGGGTCGTTCTACGAGCAGTACTTC. This chain links TRBV28 with TRBJ2-7, with TRBD1 matching over 11 bases. Per the germline V gene, CDR1 is MDHEN and CDR2 is SYDVKM. The CDR3 extends over 19 amino acids. The V and J ends lost 3 bases and 3 bases, in that order; junction bases with no gene match: 16. The whole variable domain, remainder taken from reference TRBV28 and TRBJ2-7, is DVKVTQSSRYLVKRTGEKVFLECVQDMDHENMFWYRQDPGLGLRLIYFSYDVKMKEKGDIPEGYSVSREKKERFSLILESASTNQTSMYLCASSFRVTRDRGSFYEQYFGPGTRLTVT.

This clonotype has at least ten counts. V is TRBV7-9 and J is TRBJ1-2; D not resolved. CDR3 size: 13 residues. V was cut by 6 bases and J by 2 bases, with 10 bases left in between. CDR1 is SEHNR, CDR2 FQNEAQ, per germline (reference sequence). The CDR3 sequence is CASSLGRNYGYTF. CDR3 bases: TGTGCCAGCAGTTTGGGGAGAAACTATGGCTACACCTTC. Variable domain in full (rest from reference TRBV7-9 and TRBJ1-2): DTGVSQNPRHKITKRGQNVTFRCDPISEHNRLYWYRQTLGQGPEFLTYFQNEAQLEKSRLLSDRFSAERPKGSFSTLEIQRTEQGDSAMYLCASSLGRNYGYTFGSGTRLTVV.

In DNA form, the CDR3 reads TGCAGTGCTAGAGATATGGATTTGGTGTGGACGTGGGATGAGCAGTTCTTC. Encoded protein: CSARDMDLVWTWDEQFF. The chain joins TRBV20-1 to TRBJ2-1; D gene ambiguous. Germline V gene sequence: CDR1 DFQATT, CDR2 SNEGSKA (reference sequence). Trimming cost V 0 bases and J 8 bases, with 23 bases left between them. This CDR3 has 17 amino acids.

This chain connects TRBV6-1 to TRBJ2-1; possible D gene TRBD1, 5 bases. Germline CDR1 is MNHNS and CDR2 is SASEGT. The CDR3 is 16 residues long. The V end lost 8 bases, the J end lost 3 bases, and 20 bases lay between the germline ends. CDR3 coding DNA: TGTGCCAGCGCCCCCAACGGTCAGGGAATCTACAATGAGCAGTTCTTC. It encodes CASAPNGQGIYNEQFF.

There are a few counts of this clonotype. The V and J genes are TRBV30 and TRBJ1-2, with D unclear. Trimming took off 0 bases at V and 5 bases at J, with 7 bases between the two ends. Looked up from germline, CDR1 is GTSNPN and CDR2 is SVGIG (reference sequence). The CDR3 contains 12 residues. The CDR3 here is CAWSVLRYGYTF. CDR3 coding DNA: TGTGCCTGGAGTGTACTGAGATATGGCTACACCTTC.

This clonotype came up many times. This chain links TRBV29-1 with TRBJ2-7; 9 bases are shared with TRBD2. This CDR3 spans 15 amino acids. V was clipped by 3 bases and J by 6 bases; unmatched bases: 12. The V gene's germline CDR1 is SQVTM and CDR2 ANQGSEA. The CDR3 DNA is TGCAGCGTTGAGTTAAGACTAGCGGAAAGGTCCGAGCAGTACTTC. This gives the protein CSVELRLAERSEQYF.

This clonotype came up many times. V gene TRBV7-8 combines with J gene TRBJ2-7; TRBD1 is a possible D gene (6 bases). The CDR3 sequence is 14 residues long. The ends were cut back, 1 base at V and 6 bases at J, with 13 bases in the middle. Germline V CDR1 and CDR2: SGHVS, FQNEAQ. The CDR3 loop reads CASSLGGGLGEQYF. The CDR3 region has the DNA TGTGCCAGCAGCTTAGGAGGGGGTTTGGGCGAGCAGTACTTC.

Ten or more counts support this clonotype. The gene calls are TRBV12-3 or TRBV12-4 and TRBJ2-1; 7 bases align to TRBD1. CDR3 size: 16 residues. Germline trimming cut 2 bases from V and 5 bases from J; bases unmatched to any gene: 9. The CDR3 here is CASSLPGGRLNNEQFF. The CDR3 DNA sequence: TGTGCCAGCAGTTTACCAGGGGGACGCCTTAACAATGAGCAGTTCTTC.

This clonotype was observed many times. The chain has TRBV5-1 and TRBJ2-7; 7 nucleotides line up with TRBD2. This CDR3 has 14 amino acids. J gave up 4 bases and V 0 bases, and 4 bases lay outside the gene matches. Looked up from germline, CDR1 is SGHRS and CDR2 is YFSETQ. The DNA of the CDR3 is TGCGCCAGCAGCTTGGCGGGAGGAGTTTACGAGCAGTACTTC. Protein: CASSLAGGVYEQYF.

This clonotype was counted between two and nine times. This chain uses TRBV7-9 with TRBJ2-5; 8 bases map to TRBD1. This CDR3 contains 15 residues. Germline loops: CDR1 SEHNR, CDR2 FQNEAQ (reference sequence). J gave up 2 bases and V 5 bases, and 7 bases lay outside the gene matches. CDR3 sequence: CASSPGTGPQETQYF. For the CDR3, the DNA is TGTGCCAGCAGCCCCGGGACAGGACCTCAAGAGACCCAGTACTTC.

In its sample, this clonotype was seen a few times. The chain joins TRBV7-1 to TRBJ2-3; 10 nucleotides agree with TRBD2. TRBV7-1 is flagged as an ORF with uncertain function. The CDR3 covers 16 residues. After removal of 3 bases from V and 2 bases from J, the junction contained 5 bases not matched to a gene. CDR3 sequence: CASSSRTSGHTDTQYF. In nucleotides, the CDR3 is TGTGCCAGCAGCTCCCGGACTAGCGGCCACACAGATACGCAGTATTTT.

The chain couples TRBV30 to TRBJ2-1; D is unclear. CDR1 and CDR2 from the germline V gene are GTSNPN and SVGIG (reference sequence). Trimming pared 0 bases from V and 7 bases from J, leaving 10 bases between. The CDR3 consists of 13 residues. The CDR3 loop is CAWSVLPTNEQFF. In DNA form, the CDR3 reads TGTGCCTGGAGTGTACTTCCTACGAATGAGCAGTTCTTC.

This clonotype was observed at least ten times. The chain is built from TRBV5-1 and TRBJ1-5, with D unresolved. Germline V gives CDR1 SGHRS, CDR2 YFSETQ. CDR3 length: 13 residues. V was trimmed by 3 bases and J by 6 bases, leaving 10 bases between them. The CDR3 bases are TGCGCCAGCAGCTACGGGTCAGGTCAGCCCCAGCATTTT. Protein product: CASSYGSGQPQHF.

This clonotype has a handful of counts. The V call is TRBV12-3 or TRBV12-4, the J call TRBJ1-2; 10 bases agree with TRBD1. The V segment lost 6 bases and the J segment 0 bases; nucleotides outside the gene matches: 4. The CDR3 extends over 15 amino acids. The CDR3 is CASRKTGGANYGYTF. DNA of the CDR3: TGTGCCAGCAGGAAGACAGGGGGCGCTAACTATGGCTACACCTTC.